The 29 T cell receptor beta chains in this list originate from one sample, sequenced in a study of T-cell reconstitution after alpha-beta-depleted transplantation in children. The authors prepared the TCRbeta library with unique molecular identifiers. Each CDR3 protein gets one entry after TCRdb re-called the PCR reads with MiXCR. The sample holds about 200,000 distinct CDR3 sequences, 6.6% seen once. This sample comprised PBMCs, obtained before TCRalphabeta/CD19-depleted stem cell transplant. These receptors were obtained from a boy aged 2 to 10 with acute lymphoblastic leukemia, due to receive a stem cell transplant.

The rearrangement uses TRBV6-1 and TRBJ2-3; D is unclear. The CDR3 spans 14 residues. Germline V CDR1 and CDR2: MNHNS, SASEGT. V was clipped by 11 bases and J by 2 bases, with 17 bases between them. CDR3 nucleotides: TGTGCCGCCGAAGTGGTACAGAACACAGATACGCAGTATTTT. Its translation is CAAEVVQNTDTQYF.

This clonotype was detected ten times or more. This chain uses TRBV5-5 with TRBJ2-5, with D hard to call. Germline values: CDR1 SGHKS, CDR2 YYEKEE (reference sequence). V lost 3 bases and J lost 5, with 11 bases in between. The CDR3 sequence is 13 residues long. In DNA form, the CDR3 reads TGTGCCAGCAGCTATGAACGTAAGGAGACCCAGTACTTC. Protein: CASSYERKETQYF.

Only a few counts were recorded for this clonotype. CDR3 amino acids: CASSLVGRGRGGSIYEQYF. DNA for the CDR3: TGCGCCAGCAGCTTGGTCGGCCGTGGGAGGGGAGGGTCCATCTACGAGCAGTACTTC. The chain carries TRBV5-1 and TRBJ2-7; 7 bases fit TRBD2. V lost 0 bases, J lost 3 bases, and 18 bases stayed unmatched. The CDR3 covers 19 residues. CDR1 is SGHRS, CDR2 YFSETQ, per germline.

This clonotype has a count of ten or more. The chain is built from TRBV20-1 and TRBJ2-1, with 10 bases fitting TRBD2. The V segment lost 5 bases and the J segment 8 bases; nucleotides outside the gene matches: 12. The CDR3 spans 15 residues. The germline gives CDR1 DFQATT, CDR2 SNEGSKA (reference sequence). CDR3 nucleotide sequence: TGCAGTGCTTCGAACCCTAGCGGGAGTCAAGATGAGCAGTTCTTC. Encoded protein: CSASNPSGSQDEQFF.

This clonotype came up many times. J is TRBJ2-2 and V is TRBV12-3 or TRBV12-4; 8 positions agree with TRBD1. Trimming took 6 bases from V and 1 from J; bases not matched to a gene: 4. The CDR3 totals 15 residues. CDR3 sequence: CASRDRGRNTGELFF. CDR3 coding DNA: TGTGCCAGCAGAGACAGGGGCCGGAACACCGGGGAGCTGTTTTTT.

Only a few counts were recorded for this clonotype. The chain combines TRBV28 with TRBJ2-2; the D gene could be TRBD1 or TRBD2 (5 bases each). The ends were cut back, 5 bases at V and 6 bases at J, with 19 bases in the middle. The CDR3 loop spans 16 amino acids. Germline CDR1 MDHEN, CDR2 SYDVKM. CDR3 coding DNA: TGTGCCAGCAGTCTGGTCGGGGCCTCGCAGGCCGGGGAGCTGTTTTTT. As protein: CASSLVGASQAGELFF.

In this sample, this clonotype turned up many times. The chain couples TRBV12-3 or TRBV12-4 to TRBJ2-3; perhaps TRBD2 as D (5 bases). Deletions cut 2 bases from V and 1 base from J, with 16 bases between. The CDR3 covers 17 residues. DNA for the CDR3: TGTGCCAGCAGTTTAACCCCGACGGGGTTTGGCACAGATACGCAGTATTTT. Its protein product is CASSLTPTGFGTDTQYF.

This clonotype was observed at least ten times. The gene calls are TRBV20-1 and TRBJ2-3; TRBD2 aligns across 12 bases. The germline gives CDR1 DFQATT, CDR2 SNEGSKA (reference sequence). The V and J ends lost 5 bases and 5 bases, in that order; junction bases with no gene match: 5. There are 14 residues in the CDR3. CDR3 sequence reads: CSARLAGVVDTQYF. CDR3 DNA sequence: TGCAGTGCTCGACTAGCGGGAGTGGTAGATACGCAGTATTTT.

This clonotype was detected many times. The V gene is TRBV7-2, the J gene TRBJ2-3, with D uncertain. This CDR3 is 16 amino acids long. V lost 0 bases, J lost 1 base, and 11 bases lay in between. In germline, CDR1 is SGHTA, CDR2 FQGNSA. As DNA, the CDR3 is TGTGCCAGCAGCTTAGCAGTTGGGCGAGGCACAGATACGCAGTATTTT. It encodes CASSLAVGRGTDTQYF.

This clonotype was detected ten times or more. The chain couples TRBV24-1 to TRBJ1-2; D is uncertain. The V gene's germline CDR1 is KGHDR and CDR2 SFDVKD. The V end was cut by 3 bases, the J end by 4 bases, with 11 bases between. The CDR3 covers 14 residues. The CDR3, as DNA: TGTGCCACCAGTGATGGGCAATTCGGCTATGGCTACACCTTC. It is translated as CATSDGQFGYGYTF.

This clonotype has ten or more counts. This chain links TRBV7-6 with TRBJ2-7, with D possibly matching TRBD1 (6 bases). The CDR3 has 13 amino acids. V was clipped by 3 bases and J by 5 bases, with 11 bases between them. Looked up from germline, CDR1 is SGHVS and CDR2 is FNYEAQ. CDR3 coding DNA: TGTGCCAGCAGCTTCACAGGGTCTGACGAGCAGTACTTC. Amino acids: CASSFTGSDEQYF.

The chain joins TRBV11-2 to TRBJ1-1; 10 nucleotides agree with TRBD1. V dropped 0 bases and J dropped 6; count of bases not matched to a gene: 7. This CDR3 is 16 amino acids long. CDR1 and CDR2 from the germline V gene are SGHAT and FQNNGV. The CDR3 sequence is CASSLDLGGQGSEAFF. CDR3 DNA sequence: TGTGCCAGCAGCTTAGATCTGGGGGGACAGGGGTCTGAAGCTTTCTTT.

V and J are TRBV11-2 and TRBJ2-2; 9 nucleotides line up with TRBD2. Germline V gene sequence: CDR1 SGHAT, CDR2 FQNNGV. There are 15 residues in the CDR3. The trim removed 5 bases at V and 2 bases at J, leaving 3 bases unmatched. The CDR3 DNA reads TGTGCCAGCAGCGGTAGCGGGAGCAACACCGGGGAGCTGTTTTTT. Encoded protein: CASSGSGSNTGELFF.

This clonotype was observed a handful of times. The V call is TRBV7-9, the J call TRBJ2-2; possibly TRBD2 for D (6 bases). The germline CDR1 and CDR2 sequences are SEHNR and FQNEAQ (reference sequence). This CDR3 is 15 amino acids long. The V and J ends lost 4 bases and 1 base respectively, with 10 bases between them. In nucleotides, the CDR3 is TGTGCCAGCAGCTCGGGACTTCTGAACACCGGGGAGCTGTTTTTT. Amino acids: CASSSGLLNTGELFF.

In this sample, this clonotype turned up many times. J is TRBJ2-1 and V is TRBV5-1, with 9 bases that match TRBD2. Unmatched junction bases numbered 5, after V lost 0 bases and J lost 7 bases. Germline V gene data show CDR1 as SGHRS and CDR2 as YFSETQ. The CDR3 contains 15 residues. CDR3 sequence reads: CASSLGGLAWNEQFF. CDR3 in DNA: TGCGCCAGCAGCTTGGGGGGACTAGCTTGGAATGAGCAGTTCTTC.

This clonotype was observed many times. The chain joins TRBV28 to TRBJ2-1, with TRBD2 matching 7 bases. The CDR3 has 15 residues. Losses at the gene ends were 6 bases for V and 8 bases for J; bases not matched to a gene: 13. The germline gives CDR1 MDHEN, CDR2 SYDVKM. CDR3 loop: CASSSRTRLVDEQFF. The CDR3 bases are TGTGCCAGCAGCTCACGGACTAGGCTGGTTGATGAGCAGTTCTTC.

The V call is TRBV11-2, the J call TRBJ2-7; D not certain. The V and J ends lost 6 bases and 5 bases respectively, with 14 bases between them. In germline, CDR1 is SGHAT, CDR2 FQNNGV. The CDR3 length is 13 residues. The CDR3 nucleotides are TGTGCCAGCAGACCCAGGTGGCGGCACGAGCAGTACTTC. This codes for CASRPRWRHEQYF.

This clonotype was recorded many times. The chain recombines TRBV2 with TRBJ1-2, with D possibly matching TRBD1 (6 bases). V dropped 8 bases and J dropped 6 bases, with 19 bases sitting between them. CDR3 length equals 14 residues. The germline V gene has CDR1 SNHLY and CDR2 FYNNEI. The CDR3 spells CASGGLTGQNGYTF. CDR3 sequence (DNA): TGTGCCAGCGGAGGCCTGACAGGCCAGAATGGCTACACCTTC.

This clonotype was seen a handful of times. The V and J genes are TRBV5-1 and TRBJ2-7; TRBD1 agrees at 8 bases. The V and J ends lost 4 bases and 1 base, in that order; junction bases with no gene match: 4. Germline lookup yields CDR1 SGHRS and CDR2 YFSETQ. The CDR3 has 14 residues. The CDR3 loop reads CASSNGQGSYEQYF. The DNA of the CDR3 is TGCGCCAGCAGCAACGGACAGGGTTCCTACGAGCAGTACTTC. Full variable domain (rest looked up from reference TRBV5-1 and TRBJ2-7): KAGVTQTPRYLIKTRGQQVTLSCSPISGHRSVSWYQQTPGQGLQFLFEYFSETQRNKGNFPGRFSGRQFSNSRSEMNVSTLELGDSALYLCASSNGQGSYEQYFGPGTRLTVT.

This clonotype was recorded at least ten times. This chain connects TRBV5-1 to TRBJ2-2; D assignment may be TRBD1 or TRBD2 (6 bases each). The CDR3 sequence is 16 residues long. The germline V and J ends were trimmed by 1 base and 1 base, with 11 bases remaining between them. In germline, CDR1 is SGHRS, CDR2 YFSETQ. The CDR3 loop reads CASSLLRGRNTGELFF. CDR3 nucleotides: TGCGCCAGCAGCTTGCTCCGGGGGCGGAACACCGGGGAGCTGTTTTTT.

This clonotype has ten or more counts. J is TRBJ2-1 and V is TRBV9; the match to TRBD2 covers 12 bases. From germline, CDR1 is SGDLS and CDR2 YYNGEE. The junction had 16 bases not matched to a gene; V was cut back by 3 bases and J by 6 bases. The CDR3 consists of 19 residues. CDR3 coding DNA: TGTGCCAGCAGCGGGGGCGGACTAGCGGGGCCTACAAGGGTCAATGAGCAGTTCTTC. It is translated as CASSGGGLAGPTRVNEQFF.

This clonotype was counted ten times or more. The V and J genes are TRBV14 and TRBJ2-2; a possible D gene is TRBD1 (6 bases). The CDR3 is 18 residues long. Germline CDR1 and CDR2: SGHDN and FVKESK. V dropped 2 bases and J dropped 4 bases, with 20 bases sitting between them. The CDR3 nucleotides read TGTGCCAGCAGCCAACTGGGGTCCTATACAGGGTCCACCGGGGAGCTGTTTTTT. Amino acid sequence: CASSQLGSYTGSTGELFF.

This clonotype has at least ten counts. The chain couples TRBV29-1 to TRBJ2-3; 7 bases are a match to TRBD2. CDR3 length equals 13 residues. The trim removed 6 bases at V and 2 bases at J, leaving 5 bases unmatched. Germline values: CDR1 SQVTM, CDR2 ANQGSEA. The CDR3 nucleotides are TGCAGCGTACTTAGCGGGTCCACAGATACGCAGTATTTT. Translation: CSVLSGSTDTQYF.

The chain uses TRBV7-2 and TRBJ1-6; D ambiguous. The V end was cut by 2 bases, the J end by 9 bases, with 14 bases between. The CDR3 loop spans 15 amino acids. CDR1 and CDR2 (germline): SGHTA, FQGNSA. The CDR3 nucleotides are TGTGCCAGCAGCTTAAGTACCCAGGTTGTTTCACCCCTCCACTTT. Amino acid sequence: CASSLSTQVVSPLHF.

This clonotype has ten or more counts. V is TRBV28 and J is TRBJ1-6; D call uncertain. From germline, CDR1 is MDHEN and CDR2 SYDVKM. Trimming left V 5 bases short and J 9 bases short, with 11 bases between. The CDR3 extends over 13 amino acids. In DNA form, the CDR3 reads TGTGCCAGCAGTCCCCTGATCATTTCACCCCTCCACTTT. Its protein product is CASSPLIISPLHF.

The rearrangement links TRBV7-2 to TRBJ2-5, with a tentative D call TRBD2 (6 bases). With 1 base removed from V and 7 bases from J, the gap between germline ends came to 13 bases. The CDR3 consists of 14 residues. Germline V gives CDR1 SGHTA, CDR2 FQGNSA. The CDR3 DNA follows: TGTGCCAGCAGCTTAGTCGAACGGGGAGGGACCCAGTACTTC. It translates to CASSLVERGGTQYF.

The chain links TRBV5-1 to TRBJ2-2; 7 bases match TRBD2. Trimming at V came to 4 bases and at J to 6 bases, leaving 9 bases not matched to a gene. CDR3 length: 15 residues. CDR1 is SGHRS, CDR2 YFSETQ, per germline. The CDR3 region is CASSPGRAQPGELFF. The CDR3 DNA sequence: TGCGCCAGCAGCCCTGGGAGGGCCCAGCCCGGGGAGCTGTTTTTT.

This clonotype was seen many times. This chain connects TRBV13 to TRBJ2-3, with D unclear. Germline assignment: CDR1 PRHDT and CDR2 FYEKMQ (reference sequence). V lost 2 bases and J 6 bases, leaving 12 bases between the germline ends. The CDR3 has 14 residues. The CDR3 DNA follows: TGTGCCAGCAGCTTAAGAACAGCGCGGGATACGCAGTATTTT. Translating it yields CASSLRTARDTQYF.

This clonotype occurred a few times. The chain has TRBV9 and TRBJ1-5; no definite D call. Trimming stripped 4 bases from V and 0 bases from J, with 14 bases between. CDR3 length equals 16 residues. The V gene's germline CDR1 is SGDLS and CDR2 YYNGEE. CDR3 loop: CASSPDPGFSNQPQHF. CDR3 DNA: TGTGCCAGCAGCCCTGATCCAGGTTTTAGCAATCAGCCCCAGCATTTT.